Below, 26 T cell receptor beta chains from the same sample are listed, as sequenced in a study of Ad26.COV2.S vaccination and SARS-CoV-2 variants. Sequenced by immunoSEQ multiplex PCR; TCRdb stores in-frame clones only, minus some. The table shows about 440,000 clones, with about nine tenths occurring only once. The treatment denotes: some 20 received Ad26.COV2.S at low or high dose, single or two shots; 5 received placebo; per-sample allocation not given. Samples came from day 63 after the first vaccine or placebo injection. Sequenced here: peripheral blood, sampled in a trial of Ad26.COV2.S vaccine versus placebo. The receptors originated from a person aged 18-60 years who received the Ad26.COV2.S COVID-19 vaccine or a placebo.

Written as DNA, the CDR3 is TGTGCCAGCAGCCCAGGCGGGTCGGGGGACGAGCAGTACTTC. It codes for CASSPGGSGDEQYF. The V call is TRBV7-9, the J call TRBJ2-7; a possible D gene is TRBD2 (6 bases). Germline V gene sequence: CDR1 SEHNR, CDR2 FQNEAQ (reference sequence). Trimming removed 5 bases at V and 5 bases at J, with 16 bases between. The CDR3 runs 14 residues.

This chain uses TRBV3-1 (or the pseudogene TRBV3-2) with TRBJ2-5, with 9 bases aligning to TRBD2. Germline V lookup: CDR1 LGHDT, CDR2 YNNKEL (reference sequence). The CDR3 length is 15 residues. J was trimmed by 5 bases and V by 1 base; bases with no gene match: 5. CDR3 sequence: CASSQAGLATETQYF. The CDR3, as DNA: TGTGCCAGCAGCCAAGCGGGACTAGCAACGGAGACCCAGTACTTC.

The chain recombines TRBV7-2 with TRBJ1-1; D may be TRBD1 (5 bases). CDR1 is SGHTA, CDR2 FQGNSA, per germline. V gave up 5 bases and J gave up 11 bases, with 15 bases separating them. This CDR3 has 12 amino acids. CDR3 residues: CASSPRGDRAFF. Here the CDR3 DNA reads TGTGCCAGCAGCCCCCGGGGGGATCGGGCTTTCTTT.

This clone was observed a handful of times. The gene calls are TRBV7-2 and TRBJ2-1, with 9 bases lining up with TRBD1. The CDR3 is 14 residues long. Germline V gene sequence: CDR1 SGHTA, CDR2 FQGNSA. With 5 bases clipped from V and 12 bases from J, the junction kept 11 bases outside the gene matches. CDR3 sequence: CASSPDRGFVGQFF. CDR3 nucleotides: TGTGCCAGCAGCCCAGACAGGGGGTTTGTGGGGCAGTTCTTC.

The V gene is TRBV27, the J gene TRBJ2-1; TRBD2 is a possible D gene (6 bases). Trimming took off 6 bases at V and 14 bases at J, with 17 bases between the two ends. Germline CDR1 and CDR2: MNHEY and SMNVEV (reference sequence). This CDR3 region has 12 residues. The DNA for the CDR3 is TGTGCCAGCAGACATGGGCAGGGAGGAGAGTTCTTC. Translating gives CASRHGQGGEFF.

The chain uses TRBV5-5 and TRBJ1-3; D is possibly TRBD1 (5 bases). The CDR3 is made up of 14 amino acids. Trimming left V 4 bases short and J 2 bases short, with 10 bases between. Germline CDR1 and CDR2: SGHKS and YYEKEE (reference sequence). The CDR3 here is CASSTGPAGNTIYF. DNA for the CDR3: TGTGCCAGCAGCACGGGGCCGGCTGGAAACACCATATATTTT.

This chain connects TRBV5-1 to TRBJ1-4; D is ambiguous. There are 14 residues in the CDR3. Looked up from germline, CDR1 is SGHRS and CDR2 is YFSETQ. Trimming stripped 0 bases from V and 4 bases from J, with 7 bases between. The CDR3 reads CASSLGRYNEKLFF. For the CDR3, the DNA is TGCGCCAGCAGCTTGGGGAGGTATAATGAAAAACTGTTTTTT. Together with reference TRBV5-1 and TRBJ1-4, the CDR3 gives the full variable domain: KAGVTQTPRYLIKTRGQQVTLSCSPISGHRSVSWYQQTPGQGLQFLFEYFSETQRNKGNFPGRFSGRQFSNSRSEMNVSTLELGDSALYLCASSLGRYNEKLFFGSGTQLSVL.

This chain uses TRBV5-5 with TRBJ1-1; a weak D match, TRBD1 (6 bases). CDR1 and CDR2 (germline): SGHKS, YYEKEE (reference sequence). The CDR3 is 13 amino acids. The V gene lost 4 bases and the J gene lost 1 base, with 8 bases spanning the gap. For the CDR3, the DNA is TGTGCCAGCAGCCCGGGGGCGAACACTGAAGCTTTCTTT. Translated: CASSPGANTEAFF.

This sequence joins TRBV28 and TRBJ1-2, with a tentative D call TRBD1 (5 bases). Germline lookup yields CDR1 MDHEN and CDR2 SYDVKM. The V end was cut by 5 bases, the J end by 8 bases, with 15 bases between. This CDR3 comprises 13 residues. CDR3 region: CASSLPGGDGYTF. Here the CDR3 DNA reads TGTGCCAGCAGTCTACCGGGAGGGGACGGCTACACCTTC.

There are a few counts of this clone. The chain carries TRBV28 and TRBJ1-4; D gene uncertain. The V and J ends lost 3 bases and 8 bases respectively, with 7 bases between them. CDR3 length equals 12 residues. CDR1 and CDR2 from the germline V gene are MDHEN and SYDVKM. CDR3: CASSLSWEKLFF. The CDR3 region has the DNA TGTGCCAGCAGTTTGTCCTGGGAAAAACTGTTTTTT.

The rearrangement uses TRBV7-9 and TRBJ1-5; TRBD1 agrees at 7 bases. V lost 3 bases, J lost 3 bases, and 5 bases stayed unmatched. This CDR3 comprises 15 residues. Germline assignment: CDR1 SEHNR and CDR2 FQNEAQ (reference sequence). The DNA of the CDR3 is TGTGCCAGCAGCTTCGACAGGGAGGCCAATCAGCCCCAGCATTTT. Residues: CASSFDREANQPQHF. The whole variable domain, filled in from reference TRBV7-9 and TRBJ1-5, reads DTGVSQNPRHKITKRGQNVTFRCDPISEHNRLYWYRQTLGQGPEFLTYFQNEAQLEKSRLLSDRFSAERPKGSFSTLEIQRTEQGDSAMYLCASSFDREANQPQHFGDGTRLSIL.

This chain uses TRBV10-3 with TRBJ2-3; D might be TRBD2 (6 bases). Germline V gene lookup returns CDR1 ENHRY and CDR2 SYGVKD. The CDR3 extends over 16 amino acids. V shed 0 bases and J shed 2 bases, with 12 bases lying between them. CDR3 protein: CAISESTASDTDTQYF. The CDR3 DNA follows: TGTGCCATCAGTGAGTCGACGGCTAGCGACACAGATACGCAGTATTTT.

V gene TRBV5-1 combines with J gene TRBJ2-6; D is undetermined. Germline V lookup: CDR1 SGHRS, CDR2 YFSETQ. The CDR3 runs to 16 residues. The ends were cut back, 4 bases at V and 1 base at J, with 12 bases in the middle. CDR3 protein: CASSPAHPSGANVLTF. DNA of the CDR3: TGCGCCAGCAGCCCCGCCCATCCGTCTGGGGCCAACGTCCTGACTTTC.

The chain employs TRBV2 and TRBJ2-7, with a weak D call TRBD1 (6 bases). The CDR3 consists of 15 residues. Per germline, CDR1 SNHLY and CDR2 FYNNEI. V shed 5 bases and J shed 3 bases, with 17 bases lying between them. Here the CDR3 reads CASSTTRGTFYEQYF. The CDR3 region has the DNA TGTGCCAGCAGTACCACGAGGGGGACGTTCTACGAGCAGTACTTC.

The J gene is TRBJ2-1, the V gene TRBV6-6; 7 nucleotides agree with TRBD2. The trim removed 5 bases at V and 0 bases at J, leaving 1 base unmatched. From germline, CDR1 is MNHNY and CDR2 SVGAGI (reference sequence). CDR3 length: 14 amino acids. CDR3 protein: CASSRTSSYNEQFF. The CDR3 coding sequence is TGTGCCAGCAGTCGGACTAGCTCCTACAATGAGCAGTTCTTC.

This sequence joins TRBV12-3 or TRBV12-4 and TRBJ1-2; D gene ambiguous. The CDR3 extends over 13 amino acids. V lost 3 bases to trimming and J lost 0 bases, with 5 bases between them. The CDR3 is CASSFGANYGYTF. CDR3 nucleotide sequence: TGTGCCAGCAGTTTCGGTGCTAACTATGGCTACACCTTC.

The chain uses TRBV3-1 (or the pseudogene TRBV3-2) and TRBJ2-7; D call uncertain. Between the trimmed V and J ends, which lost 1 base and 2 bases, there was a span of 6 bases. Per the germline V gene, CDR1 is LGHDT and CDR2 is YNNKEL (reference sequence). The CDR3 consists of 13 residues. CDR3 sequence reads: CASSQATTYEQYF. CDR3 sequence (DNA): TGTGCCAGCAGCCAAGCCACTACCTACGAGCAGTACTTC.

The gene calls are TRBV4-1 and TRBJ2-7; 11 nucleotides match TRBD1. J gave up 0 bases and V 1 base, and 2 bases lay outside the gene matches. Germline V gene data show CDR1 as MGHRA and CDR2 as YSYEKL. CDR3 size: 16 residues. The CDR3 bases are TGCGCCAGCAGCCAAGGGACAGGGGGCAACTCCTACGAGCAGTACTTC. Translated: CASSQGTGGNSYEQYF.

The rearrangement joins TRBV19 to TRBJ2-3; D uncertain. The V end lost 3 bases, the J end lost 7 bases, and 8 bases lay between the germline ends. The CDR3 loop spans 12 amino acids. CDR1 LNHDA and CDR2 SQIVND come from the germline V gene (reference sequence). DNA for the CDR3: TGTGCCAGTAGTATCGAAAGAAATACGCAGTATTTT. Protein: CASSIERNTQYF.

V is TRBV9 and J is TRBJ1-6; 10 bases align to TRBD1. Per germline, CDR1 SGDLS and CDR2 YYNGEE. This CDR3 region has 18 residues. Trimming at V came to 3 bases and at J to 9 bases, leaving 15 bases not matched to a gene. The CDR3 DNA sequence: TGTGCCAGCAGCGGAGTATCCTGGGACAGGGGCCTCCTTTCACCCCTCCACTTT. It specifies CASSGVSWDRGLLSPLHF.

The chain recombines TRBV7-9 with TRBJ2-3; no firm D call. CDR3 length: 15 amino acids. Germline values: CDR1 SEHNR, CDR2 FQNEAQ (reference sequence). V gave up 6 bases and J gave up 6 bases, with 19 bases separating them. The CDR3 DNA follows: TGTGCCAGCAGAACCCAAGACCTAGAGTTTGATACGCAGTATTTT. Protein sequence: CASRTQDLEFDTQYF. The full variable domain, with the rest looked up from reference TRBV7-9 and TRBJ2-3, is DTGVSQNPRHKITKRGQNVTFRCDPISEHNRLYWYRQTLGQGPEFLTYFQNEAQLEKSRLLSDRFSAERPKGSFSTLEIQRTEQGDSAMYLCASRTQDLEFDTQYFGPGTRLTVL.

This rearrangement joins TRBV28 to TRBJ2-7; 7 bases match TRBD2. The V gene's germline CDR1 is MDHEN and CDR2 SYDVKM. This CDR3 has 15 residues. V lost 2 bases and J lost 6; bases outside the gene matches: 10. The CDR3 region is CASSLQRTGEGEQYF. CDR3 nucleotide sequence: TGTGCCAGCAGTTTACAAAGGACTGGGGAGGGCGAGCAGTACTTC.

The V and J genes are TRBV2 and TRBJ2-1; TRBD1 aligns across 10 bases. V trimming: 6 bases; J trimming: 5 bases; junction bases outside the gene matches: 1. The CDR3 totals 13 residues. From germline, CDR1 is SNHLY and CDR2 FYNNEI. The CDR3 is CASRGTGDNEQFF. CDR3 DNA sequence: TGTGCCAGCAGAGGGACAGGGGACAATGAGCAGTTCTTC.

The genes are TRBV7-2 and TRBJ2-5; D gene unclear. The CDR3 length is 15 residues. Trimming cost V 5 bases and J 1 base, with 14 bases left between them. Germline lookup yields CDR1 SGHTA and CDR2 FQGNSA. Here the CDR3 reads CASSPARRSQETQYF. DNA of the CDR3: TGTGCCAGCAGCCCAGCACGGCGGAGCCAAGAGACCCAGTACTTC.

The V and J genes are TRBV9 and TRBJ2-1; TRBD2 aligns across 9 bases. V lost 3 bases and J lost 7; bases outside the gene matches: 11. Germline loops: CDR1 SGDLS, CDR2 YYNGEE. The CDR3 totals 16 residues. The CDR3, as DNA: TGTGCCAGCAGCGCCCCCGGGACTAGCAGTGGGAATGAGCAGTTCTTC. This gives the protein CASSAPGTSSGNEQFF.

Notes on this clone: At one end, the junction sequence differs from germline, possibly due to a read error. V and J are TRBV5-6 and TRBJ2-7, with D perhaps being TRBD1 or TRBD2 (7 bases each). CDR1 is SGHDT, CDR2 YYEEEE, per germline. The CDR3 runs to 14 residues. The CDR3 DNA reads TGTGCCAGCAGCTTGCCAGGGGGAGGGGGTGCCCCCCGTTTC. Its translation: CASSLPGGGGAPRF.